Included here is one TCR beta chain sequence, with context. The germline V gene encodes CDR1 SGHVS and CDR2 FQNEAQ. Trimming left V 5 bases short and J 0 bases short, with 11 bases between. This CDR3 contains 15 residues. The data originate from a study of blood T cell repertoires in COVID-19. Across the study: The United States, Italy and Spain supplied acute and convalescent COVID-19 samples. From T cells, B-cell-depleted T cells, or PBMCs came the material, which was cDNA or gDNA.

Authors' data handling: Amplifying reference gene primers gave estimates of nucleated cell counts. Assay used: immunoSEQ multiplex PCR; TCRdb lists only in-frame clones, some missing. That table furnishes V, J and clone size, whereas the DNA furnished D and trimming. Among around 180,000 clones listed, approximately 79% were seen once. This chain joins TRBV7-8 and TRBJ2-1, with D possibly TRBD2 on 5 matching bases. This clonotype was obtained from an elderly woman with acute or convalescent COVID-19. The source material was peripheral blood. For the CDR3, the DNA is TGTGCCAGCAGCATCCTGGGAGACTCCTACAATGAGCAGTTCTTC. The encoded protein is CASSILGDSYNEQFF.